One and the same sample provided the 13 T cell receptor beta chains below, sequenced in a study of regulatory T cells in long-lasting Graves disease. iRepertoire HTBI primers and Arm-PCR of CDR3 regions built TCR beta libraries. TCRdb called the multiplex PCR reads again in MiXCR, with one record for every CDR3 protein. Of fewer than 550,000 distinct CDR3 sequences in the sample, approximately 21% were seen once. Time point: persistent/refractory GD, antithyroid drugs over 5 years with positive TRAb. Researchers made the TCR library from RNA that was extracted from PBMCs. Sequencing used peripheral blood mononuclear cells (PBMCs), obtained when the disease was refractory, from a patient treated with antithyroid drugs. These receptors came from a female donor with Graves disease.

The chain carries TRBV11-2 and TRBJ2-2; 7 bases map to TRBD1. CDR3 length: 15 residues. Looked up from germline, CDR1 is SGHAT and CDR2 is FQNNGV. J gave up 6 bases and V 6 bases, and 10 bases lay outside the gene matches. The CDR3 region is CASSGHRGIAGELFF. The DNA for the CDR3 is TGTGCCAGCAGTGGACACAGGGGAATCGCCGGGGAGCTGTTTTTT.

In this sample, this clonotype turned up a few times. This chain connects TRBV19 to TRBJ2-5; possibly TRBD2 for D (5 bases). The end of the DNA is better explained by TRBJ2-7, so the J call may be wrong. Germline CDR1 is LNHDA and CDR2 is SQIVND (reference sequence). The CDR3 totals 14 residues. CDR3 protein: CASSERINGYEQYF. The CDR3 DNA follows: TGTGCCAGTAGCGAGCGGATAAACGGTTACGAGCAGTACTTC.

V usage is TRBV5-1 and J usage is TRBJ2-7; D is unclear. The V end lost 2 bases, the J end lost 3 bases, and 15 bases lay between the germline ends. Germline CDR1 is SGHRS and CDR2 is YFSETQ. This CDR3 comprises 15 residues. CDR3 region: CASSLGAVVGYEQYF. The CDR3 DNA reads TGCGCCAGCAGCTTAGGCGCGGTCGTTGGCTACGAGCAGTACTTC. Combining the CDR3 with reference TRBV5-1 and TRBJ2-7 gives the whole variable domain KAGVTQTPRYLIKTRGQQVTLSCSPISGHRSVSWYQQTPGQGLQFLFEYFSETQRNKGNFPGRFSGRQFSNSRSEMNVSTLELGDSALYLCASSLGAVVGYEQYFGPGTRLTVT.

The gene calls are TRBV3-1 and TRBJ2-7, with D unresolved. V lost 1 base to trimming and J lost 7 bases, with 14 bases between them. The CDR3 is 14 residues long. Germline assignment: CDR1 LGHDT and CDR2 YNNKEL (reference sequence). The CDR3 DNA sequence: TGTGCCAGCAGCCAAGGAGGTCCGTCTTGGGAGCAGTACTTC. Its translation: CASSQGGPSWEQYF.

This clonotype occurred a few times. The V and J genes are TRBV19 and TRBJ2-7; 8 nucleotides align to TRBD2. CDR1 is LNHDA and CDR2 is SQIVND in the germline V gene (reference sequence). The CDR3 length is 16 residues. Unmatched junction bases numbered 9, after V lost 5 bases and J lost 0 bases. The CDR3 region has the DNA TGTGCCAGTAGTTTACTACCGGGAGGGAGCTCCTACGAGCAGTACTTC. Translation: CASSLLPGGSSYEQYF. Supplemented by reference TRBV19 and TRBJ2-7, the full variable domain reads DGGITQSPKYLFRKEGQNVTLSCEQNLNHDAMYWYRQDPGQGLRLIYYSQIVNDFQKGDIAEGYSVSREKKESFPLTVTSAQKNPTAFYLCASSLLPGGSSYEQYFGPGTRLTVT.

The chain uses TRBV13 and TRBJ1-6; the D is unclear. The CDR3 sequence is 12 residues long. V gave up 6 bases and J gave up 11 bases, with 11 bases separating them. CDR1 is PRHDT and CDR2 is FYEKMQ in the germline V gene (reference sequence). CDR3: CASRGSEAPLHF. The CDR3 DNA sequence: TGTGCCAGCAGGGGATCCGAGGCACCCCTCCACTTT.

CDR3 sequence (DNA): TGCAGTGCTAGAGATGTAGCGGTTAGCTACGAGCAGTACTTC. Translated: CSARDVAVSYEQYF. The V and J genes are TRBV20-1 and TRBJ2-7, with D possibly being TRBD2 (6 bases). V lost 0 bases, J lost 3 bases, and 12 bases lay in between. The CDR3 sequence is 14 residues long. Germline V CDR1 and CDR2: DFQATT, SNEGSKA (reference sequence).

This clonotype was seen repeatedly, ten times or more. The chain carries TRBV12-3 or TRBV12-4 and TRBJ1-1; no definite D call. The CDR3 runs to 13 residues. The V and J ends lost 8 bases and 3 bases respectively, with 13 bases between them. The CDR3 bases are TGTGCCAGCCTTTCTGAGTTAGACACTGAAGCTTTCTTT. It codes for CASLSELDTEAFF.

Ten or more counts support this clonotype. The chain employs TRBV10-3 and TRBJ1-1; 7 bases are a match to TRBD1. The germline CDR1 and CDR2 sequences are ENHRY and SYGVKD. V gave up 5 bases and J gave up 0 bases; unmatched junction bases: 3. The length of the CDR3 is 14 residues. CDR3 sequence reads: CAISQGEMNTEAFF. CDR3 DNA: TGTGCCATCAGTCAGGGGGAAATGAACACTGAAGCTTTCTTT.

This clonotype was seen many times. The V gene is TRBV12-3 or TRBV12-4, the J gene TRBJ1-2; TRBD1 aligns across 7 bases. V shed 5 bases, J shed 4 bases, and the junction held 4 bases outside the gene matches. There are 13 residues in the CDR3. CDR3 in DNA: TGTGCCAGCAGTGGAGACAGGGTCTATGGCTACACCTTC. Translating it yields CASSGDRVYGYTF.

This clonotype was counted a single time. Since a much larger clone is just one base distant, this may be a read error. The chain uses TRBV6-5 and TRBJ2-5; D ambiguous. The CDR3 sequence is 13 residues long. Germline V gene lookup returns CDR1 MNHEY and CDR2 SVGAGI. The V gene lost 3 bases and the J gene lost 5 bases, with 10 bases spanning the gap. CDR3 in DNA: TGTGCCAGCAGTTATATAGGGCTCGAGACCCAGTACTTC. Translated: CASSYIGLETQYF.

This clonotype was seen a handful of times. The genes are TRBV2 and TRBJ2-1; D is ambiguous. This CDR3 is built from 13 residues. Trimming left V 4 bases short and J 6 bases short, with 10 bases between. Germline lookup yields CDR1 SNHLY and CDR2 FYNNEI. The CDR3 sequence: CASSALEFNEQFF. In DNA, the CDR3 is TGTGCCAGCAGTGCCCTAGAATTCAATGAGCAGTTCTTC. The full variable domain, in which reference TRBV2 and TRBJ2-1 provide the parts outside the CDR3, is EPEVTQTPSHQVTQMGQEVILRCVPISNHLYFYWYRQILGQKVEFLVSFYNNEISEKSEIFDDQFSVERPDGSNFTLKIRSTKLEDSAMYFCASSALEFNEQFFGPGTRLTVL.

The rearrangement uses TRBV6-2 or TRBV6-3 and TRBJ2-1; D is possibly TRBD1 (6 bases). Germline lookup yields CDR1 MNHEY and CDR2 SVGEGT. Trimming pared 7 bases from V and 8 bases from J, leaving 9 bases between. The CDR3 sequence is 11 residues long. The CDR3 DNA follows: TGTGCCAGCAACCAGGGGTATGAGCAGTTCTTC. Protein: CASNQGYEQFF.